This TCR beta chain was recorded in a study of Ad26.COV2.S vaccination and SARS-CoV-2 variants. Study findings and constraints: The analyses of TCR breadth and depth may have understated the size of total T cell responses. Ad26.COV2.S recipients had broader spike-specific TCRs (P = 0.0014).

Looked up from germline, CDR1 is SEHNR and CDR2 is FQNEAQ (reference sequence). The trim removed 1 base at V and 9 bases at J, leaving 5 bases unmatched. This CDR3 spans 14 amino acids. Turning to this clone: Its matching antigen is unknown.

Profiled with immunoSEQ multiplex PCR; TCRdb holds only in-frame clones, not every one. The table records approximately 140,000 clones, 70% to 90% of them present only once. The receptor's source is a human donor who had recovered from COVID-19. J is TRBJ1-4 and V is TRBV7-9, with TRBD1 matching 7 bases. Sequenced material: peripheral blood, taken after recovery from COVID-19. CDR3: CASSLGTGGQKLFF. CDR3 sequence (DNA): TGTGCCAGCAGCTTAGGGACAGGCGGACAAAAACTGTTTTTT.